The entry below describes one T cell receptor beta chain. These data originate in a study of OX40 agonist ivuxolimab in advanced cancers. Overall study context: Ivuxolimab, which is an agonistic anti-OX40 (CD134) antibody, was administered to the patients. Dose-escalation patients' cancers were hepatocellular carcinoma, melanoma, renal cell or head and neck cancer. Aged roughly 23 to 85 with a mean of 60 years, they were roughly 83% male.

Repertoires were generated with immunoSEQ multiplex PCR, while TCRdb's copy carries only in-frame clones and drops some. The table includes tens of thousands of clones, approximately 90% detected once. The CDR3 consists of 16 residues. V dropped 5 bases and J dropped 1; count of bases not matched to a gene: 7. CDR1 is MNHNY, CDR2 SVGAGI, per germline (reference sequence). The sample consisted of CD4+ or CD8+ T cells sorted from blood, taken in a trial of the OX40 agonist ivuxolimab. This TCR was recovered from an adult with an advanced solid tumor such as melanoma, head and neck, liver or kidney cancer. J is TRBJ2-2 and V is TRBV6-6; 7 bases fit TRBD2. CDR3 DNA sequence: TGTGCCAGCAGTCGGGGGGAAAGGGGGAACACCGGGGAGCTGTTTTTT. Amino acid sequence: CASSRGERGNTGELFF.